The 5 T cell receptor beta chains below were found in one sample sequenced in a study of blood T cell repertoires in COVID-19. Clones were sequenced by immunoSEQ multiplex PCR, and TCRdb holds only the in-frame ones, with some missing. The table includes about 380,000 clones, more than 80% detected once. The sequenced material came from peripheral blood. Receptors were obtained from a man aged 35 to 55 with acute or convalescent COVID-19.

For this clone: One junction end disagrees with the germline gene, perhaps due to a read error. V gene TRBV30 combines with J gene TRBJ2-3, with a tentative D call TRBD2 (6 bases). The CDR3 is 15 amino acids. From germline, CDR1 is GTSNPN and CDR2 SVGIG (reference sequence). The CDR3 region has the DNA TGTGCCTGGAGTGTTTGGGGACTCTACACAGATGCGCAGTCTTTT. Amino acids: CAWSVWGLYTDAQSF.

Written as DNA, the CDR3 is TGTGCCAGCAGTTTCCAAACAGGGGGCGGGCAGCCCCAGCATTTT. Translation: CASSFQTGGGQPQHF. The gene calls are TRBV6-2 or TRBV6-3 and TRBJ1-5, with 9 bases aligning to TRBD1. The CDR3 has 15 amino acids. Germline V gives CDR1 MNHEY, CDR2 SVGEGT. J lost 7 bases, V lost 4 bases, and 8 bases had no gene match.

V gene TRBV7-9 combines with J gene TRBJ2-3; TRBD2 matches 11 bases. Germline V gives CDR1 SEHNR, CDR2 FQNEAQ (reference sequence). J was trimmed by 0 bases and V by 6 bases; bases with no gene match: 5. This CDR3 has 16 residues. The CDR3 coding sequence is TGTGCCAGCAGACAAGGGACTAGCGGTAGCACAGATACGCAGTATTTT. As protein: CASRQGTSGSTDTQYF.

The chain uses TRBV21-1 and TRBJ1-2. TRBV21-1 is designated a pseudogene. The CDR3 extends over 13 amino acids. CDR3 nucleotides: TGTGCCAGCCGGAAAGGGGGGGTTTATGGCTACACCTTC. It yields the protein CASRKGGVYGYTF.

In DNA form, the CDR3 reads TGCGCCAGCAGCTCGACAGGGGGTAGCTCTGGAAACACCATATATTTT. Encoded protein: CASSSTGGSSGNTIYF. The rearrangement links TRBV5-1 to TRBJ1-3, with 9 nucleotides matching TRBD1. The J segment lost 0 bases and the V segment lost 3 bases, leaving 4 bases of the junction unmatched. CDR3 length: 16 residues. The germline gives CDR1 SGHRS, CDR2 YFSETQ.